This paragraph covers one T cell receptor beta chain sequence. The antigen it binds to is not known. Per-nucleotide qualities are absent, and no much larger clonotype sits a single base away. TCRbeta CDR3 regions were amplified from genomic DNA by means of the immunoSEQ Assay, a bias-controlled multiplex PCR. Per the source publication's procedure: The number of nucleated cells in each sample was estimated from the amplification of reference gene primers within the assay. Sequence reads were collapsed and filtered to measure the absolute abundance of every unique TCRbeta CDR3 rearrangement. For each sample, productive Simpson clonality was calculated as the square root of Simpson's diversity index across productive rearrangements. This immuneACCESS table, as held by TCRdb, lists in-frame sequences with V and J called but not all clones. Of the missing ones, under half trace to an unresolved V gene in checked studies; the others have no known cause. For V, J and clone size, that table is used; D and trimming come from the DNA. The sample contains 200,000 or so clones, 86% of them found a single time. The biggest ten clones account for over 3% of the sample.

Participants in the prospective study were enrolled through a virtual design, were aged roughly 18 to 100 years, and lived in approximately 25 United States geographic areas. In the prospective study, cohorts were assigned on the basis of participant-reported clinical history obtained from a screening survey and a study questionnaire. Mobile phlebotomists in the prospective study collected whole blood, serum and a nasopharyngeal or oropharyngeal swab from every participant. Participants in the prospective study had the option to provide additional blood draws and questionnaires over an approximately 2-month period. Before DNA extraction, prospective study blood samples were shipped either frozen or at room temperature. This sample was included in a study of blood T cell repertoires in COVID-19 (dated by TCRdb to about 2020). About the investigation overall: The collaborator samples originated in the United States, Italy and Spain and spanned the acute and convalescent phases of COVID-19. The material from the prospective study consisted of cDNA or gDNA derived from T cells, B-cell-depleted T cells, or PBMCs. The dataset comprised deeply sampled blood TCRbeta repertoires from subjects exposed to, actively infected with, or recovered from COVID-19. The repertoires were made available in a free public database intended to serve as a resource for research on the immune response to SARS-CoV-2. Samples came from the ongoing ImmuneRACE study (first 160 participants) plus 1,254 subjects from 6 global collaborators. Sample metadata almost always included a de-identified subject ID, COVID-19 status, age in years and sex. Where HLA class I and class II types were available, the types were taken from metadata supplied by the sample provider, not from assay-based typing. The paper's findings and limits, for the study overall: The amount of clinical and demographic metadata varied by source and participant and was provided uncurated.

Per the germline V gene (reference sequence), WNHNN is the CDR1 and SYGVQD is the CDR2. Compared with germline, V lacks 2 bases and J lacks 5 bases; bases without a gene match: 9. From its cysteine to its phenylalanine, the CDR3 spans 17 amino acids. This entry keeps only the CDR3 DNA: 51 bases, framed from base 1. The receptor comes from a woman between 35 and 50 years old with acute COVID-19. Here the chain combines TRBV10-1 and TRBJ1-5; a stretch of 10 junction bases matches TRBD1. The sequencing sample was made of PBMCs or T cells enriched from blood (not recorded which). The sequence in DNA is TGCGCCAGCAGTGAGCCGGGCGACAGGGGGCCTGATCAGCCCCAGCATTTT. The encoded protein is CASSEPGDRGPDQPQHF.